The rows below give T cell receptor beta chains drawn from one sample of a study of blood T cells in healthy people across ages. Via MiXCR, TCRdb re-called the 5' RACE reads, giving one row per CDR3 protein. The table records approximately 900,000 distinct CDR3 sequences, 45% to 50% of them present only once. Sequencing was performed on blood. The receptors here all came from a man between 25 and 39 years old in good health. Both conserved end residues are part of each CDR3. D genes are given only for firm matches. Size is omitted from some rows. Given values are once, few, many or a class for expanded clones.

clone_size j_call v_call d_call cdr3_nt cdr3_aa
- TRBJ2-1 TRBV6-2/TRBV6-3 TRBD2 TGTGCCAGCAGTTCTAGCGGGGGGTCGCGTGCCTACAATGAGCAGTTCTTC CASSSSGGSRAYNEQFF
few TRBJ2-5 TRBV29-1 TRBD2 TGCAGTGGGGAGGGGAGACAAGAGACCCAGTACTTC CSGEGRQETQYF
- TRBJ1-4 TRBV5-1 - TGCGCCAGCAGCGTTAGTCCGGTCCCCAATGAAAAACTGTTTTTT CASSVSPVPNEKLFF
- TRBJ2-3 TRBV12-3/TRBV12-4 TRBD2 TGTGCCAGCAGGACCGGGACTAGCGGACCAGATACGCAGTATTTT CASRTGTSGPDTQYF
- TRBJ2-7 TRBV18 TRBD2 TGTGCCAGCTCACCACCGCGGCGGGGGGGTTACGAGCAGTACTTC CASSPPRRGGYEQYF
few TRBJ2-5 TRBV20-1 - TGCAGTGCTAGCGGACTCCAAGAGACCCAGTACTTC CSASGLQETQYF
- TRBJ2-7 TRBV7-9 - TGTGCCAGCAGCCCACTCGAAGTGTACGAGCAGTACTTC CASSPLEVYEQYF
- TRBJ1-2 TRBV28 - TGTGCCAGCAGAGAGCAGGGGACGGGCTACGGCTACACCTTC CASREQGTGYGYTF
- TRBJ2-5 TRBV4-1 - TGCGCCAGCAGCCAAGTGGACCTAGAGCAGTACTTC CASSQVDLEQYF
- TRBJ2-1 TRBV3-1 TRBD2 TGTGCCAGCAGCCAAGATAGCCTAGCGGCCTACAATGAGCAGTTCTTC CASSQDSLAAYNEQFF
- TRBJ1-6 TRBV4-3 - TGCGCCAGCAGCCAAGATAGGGCCCAGAAGTCCCTCCACTTT CASSQDRAQKSLHF
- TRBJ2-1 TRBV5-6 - TGTGCCAGCAGCCAACGGACAGATGAGCAGTTCTTC CASSQRTDEQFF